These 19 T cell receptor beta chains were sequenced from one sample in a study of spatial heterogeneity in lung cancer. As to time point: sample taken at primary tumor resection. The authors sequenced whole RNA from tumor, nontumor lung or frozen PBMC without sorting. TCRdb re-derived calls from the 5' RACE reads in MiXCR, one entry per CDR3 protein. In the table there are around 4,000 distinct CDR3 sequences, around 21% of which are singletons. This specimen was normal lung tissue next to the tumor, taken at surgery. Receptors were obtained from a female donor with early-stage non-small cell lung cancer.

There are many counts of this clonotype. CDR3 nucleotides: TGCGCCAGCAGCCAAAAGTTAGGACCCCCTAACACCGGGGAGCTGTTTTTT. Its translation is CASSQKLGPPNTGELFF. J is TRBJ2-2 and V is TRBV4-3; no firm D call. V lost 2 bases, J lost 2 bases, and 15 bases lay in between. The germline V gene encodes CDR1 LGHNA and CDR2 YSLEER. CDR3 size: 17 residues.

The sample holds many counts of this clonotype. Germline and junction disagree at one end, which may indicate a read error. The J gene is TRBJ1-5, the V gene TRBV20-1, with 9 bases aligning to TRBD1. The CDR3 has 14 residues. Germline-derived CDR1 and CDR2 are DFQATT and SNEGSKA (reference sequence). CDR3 coding DNA: TGCAGTGCCAGAGACAGGGGGGAAAATCAGCCCCAGCATTTT. Encoded protein: CSARDRGENQPQHF.

Judged by abundance, this clonotype is medium-sized (0.01 to 0.1%). The gene calls are TRBV23-1 and TRBJ1-1; D gene ambiguous. TRBV23-1 has ORF status, its function being uncertain. There are 14 residues in the CDR3. Trimming took off 4 bases at V and 5 bases at J, with 14 bases between the two ends. The CDR3 protein is CASSPPWPGTEAFF. CDR3 nucleotides: TGCGCCAGCAGTCCACCTTGGCCGGGGACTGAAGCTTTCTTT.

This clonotype has only a few counts. The CDR3, as DNA: TGTGCCAGCAGTTTCCAAGCGGACGAGCAGTACTTC. Translating gives CASSFQADEQYF. V is TRBV28 and J is TRBJ2-7; a possible D gene is TRBD2 (5 bases). The CDR3 spans 12 residues. With 3 bases removed from V and 5 bases from J, the gap between germline ends came to 8 bases. Germline V gives CDR1 MDHEN, CDR2 SYDVKM.

This clonotype is large (0.1 to 1%). The gene calls are TRBV20-1 and TRBJ1-2, with TRBD1 as a possible D gene (6 bases). Germline V lookup: CDR1 DFQATT, CDR2 SNEGSKA (reference sequence). The CDR3 runs to 14 residues. V was clipped by 0 bases and J by 8 bases, with 16 bases between them. Here the CDR3 reads CSARDQRGTRGYTF. The CDR3 DNA sequence: TGCAGTGCTAGAGATCAAAGGGGGACGCGCGGCTACACCTTC.

This clonotype was observed at least ten times. CDR3 nucleotides: TGCAGTGCTAGAATACCGGGACAGACCAACAATGAGCAGTTCTTC. This translates into CSARIPGQTNNEQFF. The chain employs TRBV20-1 and TRBJ2-1, with 7 nucleotides matching TRBD1. This CDR3 is 15 amino acids long. V lost 2 bases and J lost 5; bases outside the gene matches: 9. Per the germline V gene, CDR1 is DFQATT and CDR2 is SNEGSKA (reference sequence).

In its sample, this clonotype ranks as medium-sized (0.01 to 0.1%). This chain connects TRBV20-1 to TRBJ2-7; D gene uncertain. Germline assignment: CDR1 DFQATT and CDR2 SNEGSKA (reference sequence). This CDR3 region has 13 residues. The V end was cut by 2 bases, the J end by 0 bases, with 8 bases between. The CDR3 region has the DNA TGCAGTGCTAGATTGGGGTACTCCTACGAGCAGTACTTC. Amino acid sequence: CSARLGYSYEQYF.

This clonotype is large in the sample. The rearrangement links TRBV7-2 to TRBJ2-7; 7 bases align to TRBD2. The CDR3 consists of 16 residues. CDR1 SGHTA and CDR2 FQGNSA come from the germline V gene. The ends lost 0 bases at V and 2 bases at J; junction bases unmatched: 7. The CDR3 protein is CASSLAPSGGAYEQYF. The CDR3 region has the DNA TGTGCCAGCAGCTTAGCGCCTAGCGGAGGGGCCTACGAGCAGTACTTC.

The V and J genes are TRBV6-2 or TRBV6-3 and TRBJ1-1; 8 bases align to TRBD1. The CDR3 is made up of 15 amino acids. CDR1 MNHEY and CDR2 SVGEGT come from the germline V gene. V lost 2 bases and J lost 7; bases outside the gene matches: 9. This CDR3 is CASSYRDRSGDEAFF. As DNA, the CDR3 is TGTGCCAGCAGTTACCGGGACAGGTCTGGGGATGAAGCTTTCTTT.

This clonotype was detected only a few times. This sequence joins TRBV7-9 and TRBJ2-7; 10 bases are shared with TRBD2. This CDR3 is built from 15 residues. Germline-derived CDR1 and CDR2 are SEHNR and FQNEAQ (reference sequence). V shed 2 bases, J shed 4 bases, and the junction held 5 bases outside the gene matches. Here the CDR3 reads CASSLILAGEYEQYF. The CDR3 coding sequence is TGTGCCAGCAGCTTAATCCTAGCGGGGGAATACGAGCAGTACTTC.

This clonotype is deemed medium-sized. The chain has TRBV7-9 and TRBJ1-1; weak D call: TRBD1 (6 bases). Looked up from germline, CDR1 is SEHNR and CDR2 is FQNEAQ (reference sequence). Trimming removed 2 bases from V and 5 bases from J, with 12 bases in between. The CDR3 length is 14 residues. The CDR3, as DNA: TGTGCCAGCAGCTTACCGGGGGGCGGGACTGAAGCTTTCTTT. Its translation is CASSLPGGGTEAFF.

This clonotype was recorded a few times. V is TRBV20-1 and J is TRBJ2-3; the match to TRBD2 covers 11 bases. Losses at the gene ends were 3 bases for V and 0 bases for J; bases not matched to a gene: 2. There are 15 residues in the CDR3. Germline assignment: CDR1 DFQATT and CDR2 SNEGSKA (reference sequence). CDR3: CSASRLAGSTDTQYF. The CDR3 nucleotides read TGCAGTGCTAGTCGACTAGCGGGGAGCACAGATACGCAGTATTTT.

This clonotype is termed medium-sized. V usage is TRBV7-2 and J usage is TRBJ2-3; D gene unclear. V lost 1 base and J 4 bases, leaving 9 bases between the germline ends. The CDR3 runs 14 residues. Germline V lookup: CDR1 SGHTA, CDR2 FQGNSA. The chain's CDR3 is CASSLDGRADTQYF. The CDR3 region has the DNA TGTGCCAGCAGCTTAGATGGCAGAGCAGATACGCAGTATTTT.

This sequence joins TRBV12-3 or TRBV12-4 and TRBJ2-3; D remains unclear. The V end was cut by 5 bases, the J end by 3 bases, with 9 bases between. This CDR3 has 13 amino acids. The CDR3 region is CASSPDRTDTQYF. The CDR3 DNA reads TGTGCCAGCAGTCCTGACCGGACAGATACGCAGTATTTT.

This clonotype came up a few times. The chain links TRBV6-5 to TRBJ2-7; weak D call: TRBD1 (5 bases). CDR3 size: 15 residues. Germline lookup yields CDR1 MNHEY and CDR2 SVGAGI. Trimming removed 5 bases at V and 2 bases at J, with 16 bases between. CDR3 protein: CASSPWGASTYEQYF. DNA of the CDR3: TGTGCCAGCAGTCCATGGGGCGCTTCTACCTACGAGCAGTACTTC.

The chain has TRBV7-8 and TRBJ2-5; 9 positions agree with TRBD2. The germline V gene has CDR1 SGHVS and CDR2 FQNEAQ. This CDR3 is 15 amino acids long. J lost 0 bases, V lost 1 base, and 0 bases had no gene match. CDR3 DNA: TGTGCCAGCAGCTTAGAGCGGGGGGACCAAGAGACCCAGTACTTC. This encodes CASSLERGDQETQYF.

The gene calls are TRBV12-3 or TRBV12-4 and TRBJ2-3; D is ambiguous. The germline V and J ends were trimmed by 6 bases and 1 base, with 8 bases remaining between them. The CDR3 runs to 13 residues. CDR3 in DNA: TGTGCCAGCAGCCCCGGACGCACAGATACGCAGTATTTT. Protein: CASSPGRTDTQYF.

This clonotype counts as medium-sized. DNA for the CDR3: TGTGCCAGCAGCGTAGAGGGACAGGGGTTAAGCACAGATACGCAGTATTTT. Translating gives CASSVEGQGLSTDTQYF. The rearrangement links TRBV9 to TRBJ2-3, with 10 bases aligning to TRBD1. V shed 0 bases, J shed 0 bases, and the junction held 4 bases outside the gene matches. This CDR3 is 17 amino acids long. Per the germline V gene, CDR1 is SGDLS and CDR2 is YYNGEE. The whole variable domain, filled in from reference TRBV9 and TRBJ2-3, reads DSGVTQTPKHLITATGQRVTLRCSPRSGDLSVYWYQQSLDQGLQFLIQYYNGEERAKGNILERFSAQQFPDLHSELNLSSLELGDSALYFCASSVEGQGLSTDTQYFGPGTRLTVL.

This clonotype was recorded many times. V gene TRBV7-9 combines with J gene TRBJ1-2, with TRBD1 matching over 8 bases. Trimming removed 0 bases from V and 6 bases from J; junction bases left unmatched: 12. The CDR3 has 17 amino acids. Germline V CDR1 and CDR2: SEHNR, FQNEAQ (reference sequence). The CDR3 DNA is TGTGCCAGCAGCTTAGCTCATTTCCGACAGGGGACGGATGGCTACACCTTC. Amino acid sequence: CASSLAHFRQGTDGYTF. The full variable domain, with the rest looked up from reference TRBV7-9 and TRBJ1-2, is DTGVSQNPRHKITKRGQNVTFRCDPISEHNRLYWYRQTLGQGPEFLTYFQNEAQLEKSRLLSDRFSAERPKGSFSTLEIQRTEQGDSAMYLCASSLAHFRQGTDGYTFGSGTRLTVV.